The entry below describes one T cell receptor beta chain. The data were obtained in a study of blood T cell repertoires in COVID-19. Across the study: Samples of COVID-19 (acute and convalescent) were obtained from the United States, Italy and Spain.

Germline lookup yields CDR1 SGHDT and CDR2 YYEEEE. V was trimmed by 0 bases and J by 3 bases, leaving 18 bases between them. The CDR3 length is 17 residues. Libraries were prepared by immunoSEQ multiplex PCR; TCRdb keeps only in-frame clonotypes and omits some of them. The sample includes around 180,000 clones, 85% to 90% seen only once; the top ten take less than 25%. V usage is TRBV5-6 and J usage is TRBJ1-2; a weak D match, TRBD1 (6 bases). The TCR sequence derives from a man aged 70 or older with active or convalescent COVID-19. Sequencing was done on a sample of peripheral blood. The CDR3 protein is CASSLAPGGRMYYGYTF. CDR3 nucleotides: TGTGCCAGCAGCTTGGCGCCGGGGGGCAGGATGTACTATGGCTACACCTTC.